One sample yielded the 13 T cell receptor beta chains listed below, sequenced in a study of shared clonotypes between healthy human individuals (dated by TCRdb to between 2020 and 2021). The library was prepared using the immunoSEQ multiplex PCR assay. TCRdb carries this immuneACCESS record with in-frame sequences only. Its versions omit some clonotypes, under half of them owing to an unresolved V gene in the studies checked, with the rest unexplained. The sample records roughly 1,600,000 clones, around 98.5% of which are singletons. 0.36% of the sample goes to the ten largest clones. Input material: naive CD4+ T cells sorted from blood. The label giving this sample's cell subset or site can be read as: CD45RA+ positively selected. The receptor set was obtained from a man aged 25-40 years in good health.

The chain employs TRBV5-1 and TRBJ1-1; tentatively, D is TRBD1 (6 bases). This CDR3 is built from 15 residues. Trimming removed 0 bases at V and 3 bases at J, with 12 bases between. Germline V gives CDR1 SGHRS, CDR2 YFSETQ. Here the CDR3 reads CASSLATGSHTEAFF. The CDR3 DNA is TGCGCCAGCAGCTTGGCTACAGGGAGCCACACTGAAGCTTTCTTT.

The chain uses TRBV29-1 and TRBJ2-7; tentatively, D is TRBD2 (5 bases). Germline CDR1 and CDR2: SQVTM and ANQGSEA. CDR3 size: 14 residues. V was cut by 6 bases and J by 6 bases, with 21 bases left in between. The CDR3 DNA reads TGCAGCGTCCCCCAGGTATCGGGAACCTCCGAGCAGTACTTC. Protein: CSVPQVSGTSEQYF.

CDR3 sequence (DNA): TGCAGCGCGCGGGATTTCCCTTTGAAAAACATTCAGTACTTC. Its translation: CSARDFPLKNIQYF. V gene TRBV29-1 combines with J gene TRBJ2-4; D is perhaps TRBD2 (6 bases). Germline CDR1 SQVTM, CDR2 ANQGSEA. With 7 bases removed from V and 4 bases from J, the gap between germline ends came to 17 bases. There are 14 residues in the CDR3.

The genes are TRBV5-8 and TRBJ1-5, with D tentatively TRBD1 (5 bases). V lost 1 base, J lost 9 bases, and 17 bases lay in between. The CDR3 covers 15 residues. Per the germline V gene, CDR1 is SGHTS and CDR2 is YDEGEE. The CDR3 nucleotides are TGTGCCAGCAGCTTGTCGTGGGGACTTTCGCGGCCCCAGCATTTT. It yields the protein CASSLSWGLSRPQHF.

The count of this clone is one. The rearrangement uses TRBV5-1 and TRBJ2-7; D possibly corresponds to TRBD2 (6 bases). V shed 0 bases and J shed 4 bases, with 20 bases lying between them. This CDR3 is 17 amino acids long. Per the germline V gene, CDR1 is SGHRS and CDR2 is YFSETQ. The CDR3 spells CASSLGRGLRLVYEQYF. CDR3 DNA sequence: TGCGCCAGCAGCTTGGGACGGGGACTCCGCCTGGTATACGAGCAGTACTTC.

J is TRBJ2-7 and V is TRBV7-9; 8 bases map to TRBD2. The J segment lost 7 bases and the V segment lost 4 bases, leaving 6 bases of the junction unmatched. In germline, CDR1 is SEHNR, CDR2 FQNEAQ (reference sequence). The CDR3 length is 13 residues. CDR3 amino acids: CASSSAGGREQYF. CDR3 DNA: TGTGCCAGCAGCTCGGCGGGAGGAAGAGAGCAGTACTTC.

The chain employs TRBV15 and TRBJ2-7; D may be TRBD2 (6 bases). This CDR3 is 14 amino acids long. Trimming shortened V by 2 bases and J by 5 bases, and 13 bases separated the two germline ends. Germline CDR1 and CDR2: LNHNV and YYDKDF (reference sequence). This CDR3 is CATSRRRGSNEQYF. The CDR3 DNA reads TGTGCCACCAGCAGAAGGAGGGGTTCTAACGAGCAGTACTTC.

V usage is TRBV28 and J usage is TRBJ2-7, with D hard to call. V dropped 2 bases and J dropped 0 bases, with 14 bases sitting between them. CDR3 length: 16 residues. Germline loops: CDR1 MDHEN, CDR2 SYDVKM. The CDR3 spells CASSLASARNSYEQYF. DNA of the CDR3: TGTGCCAGCAGTTTAGCTTCGGCGCGGAACTCCTACGAGCAGTACTTC.

The chain uses TRBV19 and TRBJ1-2; D is ambiguous. Trimming left V 3 bases short and J 6 bases short, with 11 bases between. The germline CDR1 and CDR2 sequences are LNHDA and SQIVND (reference sequence). The CDR3 is 13 amino acids. CDR3: CASSIPSLNGYTF. Here the CDR3 DNA reads TGTGCCAGTAGTATCCCCTCGCTCAATGGCTACACCTTC.

The rearrangement joins TRBV6-5 to TRBJ2-1; 7 bases agree with TRBD2. CDR3 size: 14 residues. CDR1 is MNHEY and CDR2 is SVGAGI in the germline V gene. V lost 2 bases and J lost 5; bases outside the gene matches: 3. CDR3 amino acids: CASSYGGGNNEQFF. The CDR3 DNA reads as TGTGCCAGCAGTTACGGGGGGGGTAACAATGAGCAGTTCTTC.

A remark on this clone: Other nucleotide sequences from this sample produce the same CDR3. The chain uses TRBV18 and TRBJ2-7; possibly TRBD2 for D (5 bases). Germline assignment: CDR1 KGHSH and CDR2 LQKENI. V was trimmed by 4 bases and J by 7 bases, leaving 11 bases between them. The CDR3 loop spans 12 amino acids. Written as DNA, the CDR3 is TGTGCCAGCTCACTGAGCTCGGGGGAGCAGTACTTC. As protein: CASSLSSGEQYF.

This clone occurred once. V and J are TRBV9 and TRBJ2-2, with D unresolved. The CDR3 loop spans 16 amino acids. The germline V and J ends were trimmed by 0 bases and 1 base, with 10 bases remaining between them. From germline, CDR1 is SGDLS and CDR2 YYNGEE. CDR3 residues: CASSVGAHQNTGELFF. The CDR3 coding sequence is TGTGCCAGCAGCGTAGGGGCCCACCAGAACACCGGGGAGCTGTTTTTT.

This clone came up once. This specimen includes other DNA sequences encoding the same CDR3. This rearrangement joins TRBV11-3 to TRBJ2-7; no reliable D call. The CDR3 runs 13 residues. Germline V gives CDR1 SGHNT, CDR2 YENEEA. The germline V and J ends were trimmed by 1 base and 3 bases, with 7 bases remaining between them. Written as DNA, the CDR3 is TGTGCCAGCAGCTTAGGGGCAGACTACGAGCAGTACTTC. Translating it yields CASSLGADYEQYF. Full variable domain (outside the CDR3, taken from reference TRBV11-3 and TRBJ2-7): EAGVVQSPRYKIIEKKQPVAFWCNPISGHNTLYWYLQNLGQGPELLIRYENEEAVDDSQLPKDRFSAERLKGVDSTLKIQPAELGDSAVYLCASSLGADYEQYFGPGTRLTVT.